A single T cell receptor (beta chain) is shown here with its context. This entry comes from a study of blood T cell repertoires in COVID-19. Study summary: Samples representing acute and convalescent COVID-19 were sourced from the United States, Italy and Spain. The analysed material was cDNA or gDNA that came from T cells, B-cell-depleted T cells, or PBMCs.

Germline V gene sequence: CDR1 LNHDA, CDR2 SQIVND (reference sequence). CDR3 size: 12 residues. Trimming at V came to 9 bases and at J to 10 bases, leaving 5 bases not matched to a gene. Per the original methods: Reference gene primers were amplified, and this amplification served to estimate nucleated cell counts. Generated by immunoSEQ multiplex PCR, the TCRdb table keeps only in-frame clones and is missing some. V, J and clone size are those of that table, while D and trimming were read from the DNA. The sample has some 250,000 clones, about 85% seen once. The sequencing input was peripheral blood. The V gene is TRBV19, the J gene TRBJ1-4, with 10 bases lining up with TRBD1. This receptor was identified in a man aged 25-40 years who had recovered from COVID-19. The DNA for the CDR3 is TGTGCCAGCCGGGACAGGGGTCTAAAACTGTTTTTT. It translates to CASRDRGLKLFF.